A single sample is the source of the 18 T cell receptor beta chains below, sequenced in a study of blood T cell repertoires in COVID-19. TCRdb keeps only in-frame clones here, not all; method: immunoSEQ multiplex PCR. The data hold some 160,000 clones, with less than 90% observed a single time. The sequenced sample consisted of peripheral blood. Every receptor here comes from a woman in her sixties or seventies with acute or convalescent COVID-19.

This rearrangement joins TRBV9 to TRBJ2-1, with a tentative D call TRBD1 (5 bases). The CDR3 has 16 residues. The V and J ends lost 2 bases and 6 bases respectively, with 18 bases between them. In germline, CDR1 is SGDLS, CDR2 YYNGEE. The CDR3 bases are TGTGCCAGCAGCGTTCTCGACCAGTGGGGCGGCAATGAGCAGTTCTTC. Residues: CASSVLDQWGGNEQFF. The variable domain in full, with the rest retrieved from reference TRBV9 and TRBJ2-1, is DSGVTQTPKHLITATGQRVTLRCSPRSGDLSVYWYQQSLDQGLQFLIQYYNGEERAKGNILERFSAQQFPDLHSELNLSSLELGDSALYFCASSVLDQWGGNEQFFGPGTRLTVL.

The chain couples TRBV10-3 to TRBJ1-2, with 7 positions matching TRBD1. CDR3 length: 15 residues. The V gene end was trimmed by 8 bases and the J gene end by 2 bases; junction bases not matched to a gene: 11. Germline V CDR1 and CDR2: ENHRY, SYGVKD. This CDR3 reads CAIQTNPRGNYGYTF. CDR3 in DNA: TGTGCCATCCAGACTAATCCCAGGGGGAACTATGGCTACACCTTC.

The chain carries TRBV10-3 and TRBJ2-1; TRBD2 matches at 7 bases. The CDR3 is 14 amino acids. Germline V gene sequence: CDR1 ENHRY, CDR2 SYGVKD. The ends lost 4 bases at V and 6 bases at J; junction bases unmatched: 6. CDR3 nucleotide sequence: TGTGCCATCAGTGGGTTTAGCGGGTCCAATGAGCAGTTCTTC. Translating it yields CAISGFSGSNEQFF.

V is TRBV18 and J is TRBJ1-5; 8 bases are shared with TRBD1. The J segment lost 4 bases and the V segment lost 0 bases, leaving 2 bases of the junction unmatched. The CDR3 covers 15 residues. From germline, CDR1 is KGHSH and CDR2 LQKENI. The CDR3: CASSPPTGGNQPQHF. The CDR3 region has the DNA TGTGCCAGCTCACCACCTACAGGGGGGAATCAGCCCCAGCATTTT.

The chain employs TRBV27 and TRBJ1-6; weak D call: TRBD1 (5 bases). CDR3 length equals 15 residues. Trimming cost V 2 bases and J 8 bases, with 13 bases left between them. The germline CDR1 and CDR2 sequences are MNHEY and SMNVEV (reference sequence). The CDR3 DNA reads TGTGCCAGCAGTTTAGGGCCCGGGGGGTATTCACCCCTCCACTTT. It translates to CASSLGPGGYSPLHF.

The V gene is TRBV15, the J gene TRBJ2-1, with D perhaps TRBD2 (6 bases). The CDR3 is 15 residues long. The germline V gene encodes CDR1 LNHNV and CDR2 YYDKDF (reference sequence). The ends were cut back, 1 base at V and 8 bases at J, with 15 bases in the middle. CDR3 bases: TGTGCCACCAGCAGAGCCCCTGTTGGGGACTATGAGCAGTTCTTC. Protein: CATSRAPVGDYEQFF.

This CDR3 reads CAAQGAQDYGYTF. The CDR3, as DNA: TGTGCCGCCCAGGGGGCGCAGGACTATGGCTACACCTTC. V is TRBV24-1 and J is TRBJ1-2, with 8 bases aligning to TRBD1. CDR1 and CDR2 from the germline V gene are KGHDR and SFDVKD. Germline trimming cut 12 bases from V and 3 bases from J; bases unmatched to any gene: 8. The CDR3 has 13 amino acids.

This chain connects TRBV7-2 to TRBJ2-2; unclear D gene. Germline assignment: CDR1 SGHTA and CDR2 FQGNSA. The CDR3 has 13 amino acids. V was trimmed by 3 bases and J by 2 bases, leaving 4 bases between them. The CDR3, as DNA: TGTGCCAGCAGCTTCAGAAACACCGGGGAGCTGTTTTTT. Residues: CASSFRNTGELFF.

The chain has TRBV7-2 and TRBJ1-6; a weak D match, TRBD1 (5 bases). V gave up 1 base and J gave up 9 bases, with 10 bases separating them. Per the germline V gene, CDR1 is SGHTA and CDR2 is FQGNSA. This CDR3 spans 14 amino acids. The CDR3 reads CASSLGQIGSPLHF. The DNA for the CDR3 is TGTGCCAGCAGCTTAGGACAGATCGGTTCACCCCTCCACTTT.

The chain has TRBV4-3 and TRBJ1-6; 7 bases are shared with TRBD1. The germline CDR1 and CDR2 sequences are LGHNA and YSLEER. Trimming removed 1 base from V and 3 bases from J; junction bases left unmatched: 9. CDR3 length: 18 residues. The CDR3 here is CASSQASRGQVYNSPLHF. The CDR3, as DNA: TGCGCCAGCAGCCAAGCCTCGAGGGGGCAAGTCTATAATTCACCCCTCCACTTT.

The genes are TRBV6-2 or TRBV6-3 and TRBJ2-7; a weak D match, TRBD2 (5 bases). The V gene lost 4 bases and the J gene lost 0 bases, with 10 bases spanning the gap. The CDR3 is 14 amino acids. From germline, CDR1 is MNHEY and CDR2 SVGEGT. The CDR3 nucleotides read TGTGCCAGCAGTTGGATAGCGTCCTCCTACGAGCAGTACTTC. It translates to CASSWIASSYEQYF.

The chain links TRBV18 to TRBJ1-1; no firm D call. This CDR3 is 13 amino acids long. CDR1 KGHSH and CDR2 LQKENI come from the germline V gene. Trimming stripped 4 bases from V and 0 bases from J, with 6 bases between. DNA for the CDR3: TGTGCCAGCTCACGTACAGTGAACACTGAAGCTTTCTTT. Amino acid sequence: CASSRTVNTEAFF.

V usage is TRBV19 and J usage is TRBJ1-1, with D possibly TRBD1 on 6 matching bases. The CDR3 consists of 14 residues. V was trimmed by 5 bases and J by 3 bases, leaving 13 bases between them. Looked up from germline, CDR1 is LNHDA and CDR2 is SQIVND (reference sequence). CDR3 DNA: TGTGCCAGTAGTTACAGGGCCTGGGACACTGAAGCTTTCTTT. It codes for CASSYRAWDTEAFF.

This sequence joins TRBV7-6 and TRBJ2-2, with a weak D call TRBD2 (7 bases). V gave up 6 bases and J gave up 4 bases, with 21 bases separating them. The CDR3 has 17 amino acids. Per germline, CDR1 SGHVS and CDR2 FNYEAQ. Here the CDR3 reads CASSSQGGFVGTGELFF. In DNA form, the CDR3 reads TGTGCCAGCAGTTCACAGGGAGGGTTTGTCGGCACCGGGGAGCTGTTTTTT.

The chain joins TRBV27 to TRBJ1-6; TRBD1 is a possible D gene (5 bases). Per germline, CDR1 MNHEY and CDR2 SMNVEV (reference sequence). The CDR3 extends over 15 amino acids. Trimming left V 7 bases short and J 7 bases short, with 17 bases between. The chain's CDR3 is CASTRGGTGNSPLHF. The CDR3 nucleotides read TGTGCCAGCACCCGGGGGGGGACGGGGAATTCACCCCTCCACTTT.

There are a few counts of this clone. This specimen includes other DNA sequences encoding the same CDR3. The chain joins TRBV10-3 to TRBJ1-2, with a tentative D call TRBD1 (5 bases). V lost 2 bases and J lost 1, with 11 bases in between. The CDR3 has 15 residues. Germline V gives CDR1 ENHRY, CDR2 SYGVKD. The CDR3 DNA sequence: TGTGCCATCAGTGAGAGCCAGGGATATAACTATGGCTACACCTTC. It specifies CAISESQGYNYGYTF.

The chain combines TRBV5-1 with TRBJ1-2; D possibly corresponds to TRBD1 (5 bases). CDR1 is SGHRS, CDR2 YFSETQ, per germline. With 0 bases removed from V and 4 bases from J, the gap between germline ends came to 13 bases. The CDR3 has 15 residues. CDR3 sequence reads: CASSLEFGGSYGYTF. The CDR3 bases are TGCGCCAGCAGCTTGGAGTTCGGGGGGTCCTATGGCTACACCTTC.

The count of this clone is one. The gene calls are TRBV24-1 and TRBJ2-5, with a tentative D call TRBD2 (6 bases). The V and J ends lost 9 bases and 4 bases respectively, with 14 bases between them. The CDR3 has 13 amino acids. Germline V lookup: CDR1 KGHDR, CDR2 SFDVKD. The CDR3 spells CATAIGGGETQYF. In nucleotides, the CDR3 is TGTGCCACCGCAATCGGGGGTGGAGAGACCCAGTACTTC.